One sample yielded the 26 T cell receptor beta chains listed below, sequenced in a study of graft-versus-host responses after intestinal transplantation. No antigen has been identified for these receptors. Profiled with immunoSEQ multiplex PCR; TCRdb holds only in-frame clones, not every one. The data hold approximately 85,000 clones, with 90% to 95% observed a single time. This material consisted of unstimulated CD8+ T cells sorted from spleen or lymph node cells, taken before transplant. The receptors originated from a human donor who was the organ donor for an intestinal transplant.

As DNA, the CDR3 is TGTGCCAGTAGTATATTAGTGGCGGGAGCCCCCTACGAGCAGTACTTC. As protein: CASSILVAGAPYEQYF. The chain recombines TRBV19 with TRBJ2-7, with 7 bases aligning to TRBD2. The V and J ends lost 2 bases and 2 bases, in that order; junction bases with no gene match: 9. Germline V gives CDR1 LNHDA, CDR2 SQIVND (reference sequence). The CDR3 runs 16 residues.

V and J are TRBV6-6 and TRBJ1-1; D not certain. The germline gives CDR1 MNHNY, CDR2 SVGAGI (reference sequence). The CDR3 totals 14 residues. Trimming removed 0 bases from V and 3 bases from J, with 8 bases in between. The CDR3 DNA sequence: TGTGCCAGCAGTTACTCGCCGGGATACACTGAAGCTTTCTTT. Residues: CASSYSPGYTEAFF.

This CDR3 is CASSPDRFTQYF. The CDR3 DNA sequence: TGTGCCAGCAGCCCAGACAGGTTCACGCAGTATTTT. V gene TRBV7-2 combines with J gene TRBJ2-3, with TRBD1 as a possible D gene (6 bases). The CDR3 length is 12 residues. Trimming removed 5 bases from V and 9 bases from J, with 12 bases in between. Germline CDR1 is SGHTA and CDR2 is FQGNSA.

V gene TRBV7-9 combines with J gene TRBJ2-1; 9 positions match TRBD2. This CDR3 is built from 17 residues. Germline V gives CDR1 SEHNR, CDR2 FQNEAQ (reference sequence). V was clipped by 5 bases and J by 4 bases; unmatched bases: 12. The CDR3 coding sequence is TGTGCCAGCAGCCCGCTCCGCGGGCGGGAGGGTTACAATGAGCAGTTCTTC. Translation: CASSPLRGREGYNEQFF.

The chain recombines TRBV13 with TRBJ1-1; a possible D gene is TRBD1 (6 bases). V lost 5 bases to trimming and J lost 8 bases, with 12 bases between them. This CDR3 has 12 residues. CDR1 is PRHDT, CDR2 FYEKMQ, per germline (reference sequence). The CDR3 bases are TGTGCCAGCAGCAGGGAGGGGGGGGAAGCTTTCTTT. Its protein product is CASSREGGEAFF. Looking up the rest from reference TRBV13 and TRBJ1-1 gives the full variable domain: AAGVIQSPRHLIKEKRETATLKCYPIPRHDTVYWYQQGPGQDPQFLISFYEKMQSDKGSIPDRFSAQQFSDYHSELNMSSLELGDSALYFCASSREGGEAFFGQGTRLTVV.

The V and J genes are TRBV14 and TRBJ2-7; the D is unclear. CDR1 is SGHDN, CDR2 FVKESK, per germline. V lost 2 bases and J lost 4, with 12 bases in between. The CDR3 is 14 amino acids. The CDR3 here is CASSQSTSGYEQYF. The CDR3 bases are TGTGCCAGCAGCCAAAGTACCTCCGGGTACGAGCAGTACTTC.

This chain uses TRBV5-6 with TRBJ2-1, with 11 bases lining up with TRBD2. V lost 7 bases and J lost 2; bases outside the gene matches: 5. The length of the CDR3 is 15 residues. CDR1 and CDR2 from the germline V gene are SGHDT and YYEEEE. CDR3 DNA sequence: TGTGCCAGCGGCAGACTAGCGGGGCCCTACAATGAGCAGTTCTTC. Translated: CASGRLAGPYNEQFF.

This chain links TRBV7-9 with TRBJ2-2; no definite D call. With 7 bases removed from V and 1 base from J, the gap between germline ends came to 10 bases. This CDR3 spans 14 amino acids. The germline CDR1 and CDR2 sequences are SEHNR and FQNEAQ (reference sequence). The CDR3 sequence: CASTSEQNTGELFF. As DNA, the CDR3 is TGTGCCAGCACAAGTGAGCAGAACACCGGGGAGCTGTTTTTT.

The gene calls are TRBV4-3 and TRBJ2-3; D is uncertain. The germline V gene encodes CDR1 LGHNA and CDR2 YSLEER. There are 15 residues in the CDR3. Trimming cost V 0 bases and J 0 bases, with 7 bases left between them. DNA for the CDR3: TGCGCCAGCAGCCAAGAAATACTCAGCACAGATACGCAGTATTTT. It is translated as CASSQEILSTDTQYF.

The genes are TRBV5-4 and TRBJ2-3; D might be TRBD2 (7 bases). The CDR3 has 15 amino acids. Trimming removed 0 bases from V and 4 bases from J, with 12 bases in between. Germline V gene data show CDR1 as SGHNT and CDR2 as YYREEE (reference sequence). CDR3 residues: CASSLGGGSADTQYF. The CDR3 DNA follows: TGTGCCAGCAGCTTGGGGGGGGGCAGTGCAGATACGCAGTATTTT. The entire variable domain, with the rest obtained from reference TRBV5-4 and TRBJ2-3, is as follows: ETGVTQSPTHLIKTRGQQVTLRCSSQSGHNTVSWYQQALGQGPQFIFQYYREEENGRGNFPPRFSGLQFPNYSSELNVNALELDDSALYLCASSLGGGSADTQYFGPGTRLTVL.

V is TRBV13 and J is TRBJ2-3; the match to TRBD2 covers 7 bases. CDR1 is PRHDT, CDR2 FYEKMQ, per germline (reference sequence). This CDR3 has 14 residues. The V gene end was trimmed by 8 bases and the J gene end by 4 bases; junction bases not matched to a gene: 9. The CDR3 is CASLGGGPADTQYF. The CDR3 bases are TGTGCCAGCTTGGGGGGAGGGCCCGCAGATACGCAGTATTTT.

The V and J genes are TRBV4-1 and TRBJ2-3; a possible D gene is TRBD2 (6 bases). Deletions cut 7 bases from V and 2 bases from J, with 16 bases between. The CDR3 is 15 amino acids. CDR1 is MGHRA and CDR2 is YSYEKL in the germline V gene. CDR3 sequence (DNA): TGCGCCAGCACGTCTAGCGCGACACCCACAGATACGCAGTATTTT. Translating gives CASTSSATPTDTQYF.

This clone was recorded only once. The rearrangement uses TRBV27 and TRBJ1-1; 7 nucleotides align to TRBD1. Trimming took 3 bases from V and 14 from J; bases not matched to a gene: 9. The length of the CDR3 is 12 residues. Germline values: CDR1 MNHEY, CDR2 SMNVEV (reference sequence). The DNA of the CDR3 is TGTGCCAGCAGTTTCCCCGGGACAGACCTCTTCTTT. Protein product: CASSFPGTDLFF.

Comment on this clone: An end of the junction does not agree with germline; a read error may underlie this. The chain combines TRBV7-2 with TRBJ1-1, with a possible D match to TRBD1 (5 bases). The CDR3 is made up of 14 amino acids. Germline CDR1 is SGHTA and CDR2 is FQGNSA. The CDR3, as DNA: TGTGCCAGCAGCTTAGTGGGGGGGTTTCTGCGCCTTCGGTTT. Translated, it gives CASSLVGGFLRLRF.

This chain links TRBV27 with TRBJ2-1, with D possibly matching TRBD1 (6 bases). The CDR3 sequence is 16 residues long. Trimming left V 5 bases short and J 2 bases short, with 16 bases between. CDR1 and CDR2 from the germline V gene are MNHEY and SMNVEV (reference sequence). CDR3 DNA: TGTGCCAGCAGTATACCGGACAGAAGACCCTACAATGAGCAGTTCTTC. Protein product: CASSIPDRRPYNEQFF.

The DNA for the CDR3 is TGTGCCAGCAGTTACGGGCAGGAATACTACGAGCAGTACTTC. Protein product: CASSYGQEYYEQYF. The chain employs TRBV6-5 and TRBJ2-7; no definite D call. The germline V gene encodes CDR1 MNHEY and CDR2 SVGAGI. This CDR3 is built from 14 residues. Deletions cut 2 bases from V and 3 bases from J, with 11 bases between.

J is TRBJ2-7 and V is TRBV4-3; D unclear. The V end lost 0 bases, the J end lost 2 bases, and 11 bases lay between the germline ends. Germline V gene data show CDR1 as LGHNA and CDR2 as YSLEER. The CDR3 has 15 residues. The CDR3 nucleotides read TGCGCCAGCAGCCAAGATCATGTGGCCCCCTACGAGCAGTACTTC. This encodes CASSQDHVAPYEQYF.

The V call is TRBV4-2, the J call TRBJ2-4; possibly TRBD1 for D (6 bases). V was shortened by 3 bases and J by 8 bases, with 17 bases between the two germline ends. Germline V gives CDR1 LGHNA, CDR2 YNFKEQ. This CDR3 has 15 residues. The DNA of the CDR3 is TGTGCCAGCAGCCACGATACAGGGAGCGAGGACATTCAGTACTTC. Protein: CASSHDTGSEDIQYF.

V gene TRBV2 combines with J gene TRBJ2-1; D possibly corresponds to TRBD2 (6 bases). The germline V gene encodes CDR1 SNHLY and CDR2 FYNNEI. V lost 7 bases, J lost 13 bases, and 23 bases lay in between. This CDR3 has 14 amino acids. CDR3 in DNA: TGTGCCAGCATAGGTCATCGGGGACTCCGAGGTCAGTTCTTC. Translation gives CASIGHRGLRGQFF. The whole variable domain, filled in from reference TRBV2 and TRBJ2-1, reads EPEVTQTPSHQVTQMGQEVILRCVPISNHLYFYWYRQILGQKVEFLVSFYNNEISEKSEIFDDQFSVERPDGSNFTLKIRSTKLEDSAMYFCASIGHRGLRGQFFGPGTRLTVL.

The chain combines TRBV28 with TRBJ2-7; 10 nucleotides agree with TRBD1. The CDR3 loop spans 14 amino acids. The V gene end was trimmed by 2 bases and the J gene end by 11 bases; junction bases not matched to a gene: 9. CDR1 and CDR2 from the germline V gene are MDHEN and SYDVKM. The CDR3 loop is CASSLRGQGSQEYF. The CDR3 bases are TGTGCCAGCAGTTTAAGGGGACAGGGGTCCCAGGAGTACTTC.

J is TRBJ2-2 and V is TRBV27; D is perhaps TRBD2 (6 bases). The V and J ends lost 5 bases and 0 bases respectively, with 10 bases between them. The germline CDR1 and CDR2 sequences are MNHEY and SMNVEV (reference sequence). The CDR3 runs 15 residues. CDR3 region: CASSGSGPNTGELFF. In DNA, the CDR3 is TGTGCCAGCAGTGGAAGCGGGCCGAACACCGGGGAGCTGTTTTTT.

This chain links TRBV11-2 with TRBJ2-7, with 10 positions matching TRBD1. With 5 bases clipped from V and 4 bases from J, the junction kept 8 bases outside the gene matches. CDR3 size: 15 residues. Germline V gene data show CDR1 as SGHAT and CDR2 as FQNNGV. CDR3 loop: CASSIQLGQGYEQYF. The CDR3, as DNA: TGTGCCAGCAGCATCCAACTGGGACAGGGGTACGAGCAGTACTTC. The variable domain in full, completed from reference TRBV11-2 and TRBJ2-7, reads EAGVAQSPRYKIIEKRQSVAFWCNPISGHATLYWYQQILGQGPKLLIQFQNNGVVDDSQLPKDRFSAERLKGVDSTLKIQPAKLEDSAVYLCASSIQLGQGYEQYFGPGTRLTVT.

This chain uses TRBV5-6 with TRBJ2-5; no definite D call. V shed 1 base and J shed 3 bases, with 7 bases lying between them. The CDR3 length is 13 residues. The V gene's germline CDR1 is SGHDT and CDR2 YYEEEE. In DNA form, the CDR3 reads TGTGCCAGCAGCTTGACAGTGGAAGAGACCCAGTACTTC. This sequence encodes CASSLTVEETQYF. Full variable domain (rest looked up from reference TRBV5-6 and TRBJ2-5): DAGVTQSPTHLIKTRGQQVTLRCSPKSGHDTVSWYQQALGQGPQFIFQYYEEEERQRGNFPDRFSGHQFPNYSSELNVNALLLGDSALYLCASSLTVEETQYFGPGTRLLVL.

V is TRBV7-3 and J is TRBJ2-3; 9 bases are a match to TRBD2. Trimming cost V 5 bases and J 3 bases; bases outside gene matches: 6. CDR1 and CDR2 (germline): SGHTA, FQGTGA. CDR3 length equals 15 residues. The CDR3 DNA follows: TGTGCCAGCAGCCAAAGGCTAGCGGGGACAGATACGCAGTATTTT. Translated, it gives CASSQRLAGTDTQYF. The full variable domain, completed using reference TRBV7-3 and TRBJ2-3, is GAGVSQTPSNKVTEKGKYVELRCDPISGHTALYWYRQSLGQGPEFLIYFQGTGAADDSGLPNDRFFAVRPEGSVSTLKIQRTERGDSAVYLCASSQRLAGTDTQYFGPGTRLTVL.

The chain uses TRBV5-1 and TRBJ2-6; possible D gene TRBD2, 5 bases. With 0 bases removed from V and 0 bases from J, the gap between germline ends came to 10 bases. The CDR3 runs 17 residues. Germline V gene data show CDR1 as SGHRS and CDR2 as YFSETQ. The CDR3, as DNA: TGCGCCAGCAGCTTGGGACCCCGGGGCTCTGGGGCCAACGTCCTGACTTTC. Translating gives CASSLGPRGSGANVLTF.

The chain links TRBV27 to TRBJ2-1, with TRBD1 identical over 11 bases. The trim removed 1 base at V and 3 bases at J, leaving 2 bases unmatched. Germline lookup yields CDR1 MNHEY and CDR2 SMNVEV (reference sequence). This CDR3 contains 16 residues. CDR3 protein: CASSLWTGGIYNEQFF. As DNA, the CDR3 is TGTGCCAGCAGTTTATGGACAGGGGGCATCTACAATGAGCAGTTCTTC.